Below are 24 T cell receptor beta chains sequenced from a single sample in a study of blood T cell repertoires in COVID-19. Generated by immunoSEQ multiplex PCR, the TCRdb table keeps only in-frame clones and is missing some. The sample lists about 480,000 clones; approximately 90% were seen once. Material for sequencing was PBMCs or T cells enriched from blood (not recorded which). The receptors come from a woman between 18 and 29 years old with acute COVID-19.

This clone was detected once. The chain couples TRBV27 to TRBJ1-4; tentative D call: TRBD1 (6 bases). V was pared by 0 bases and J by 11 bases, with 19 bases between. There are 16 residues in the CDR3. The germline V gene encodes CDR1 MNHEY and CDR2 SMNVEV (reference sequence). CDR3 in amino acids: CASSLSGQGQRGKLFF. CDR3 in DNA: TGTGCCAGCAGTTTATCAGGGCAGGGCCAAAGGGGGAAACTGTTTTTT.

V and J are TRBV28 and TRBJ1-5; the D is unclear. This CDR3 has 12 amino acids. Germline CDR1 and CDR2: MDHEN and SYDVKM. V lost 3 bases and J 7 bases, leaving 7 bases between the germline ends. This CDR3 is CASSLSQQPQHF. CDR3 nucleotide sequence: TGTGCCAGCAGTTTGTCGCAGCAGCCCCAGCATTTT.

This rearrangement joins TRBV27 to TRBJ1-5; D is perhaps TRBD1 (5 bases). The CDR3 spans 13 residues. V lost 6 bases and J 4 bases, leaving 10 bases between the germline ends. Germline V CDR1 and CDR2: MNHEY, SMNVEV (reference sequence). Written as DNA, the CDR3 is TGTGCCAGCAGGTCAGGGTCTAATCAGCCCCAGCATTTT. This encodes CASRSGSNQPQHF.

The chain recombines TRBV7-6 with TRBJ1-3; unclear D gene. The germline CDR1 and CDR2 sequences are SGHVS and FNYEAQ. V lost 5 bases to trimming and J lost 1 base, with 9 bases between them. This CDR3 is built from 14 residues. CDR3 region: CASSAMLSGNTIYF. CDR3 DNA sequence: TGTGCCAGCAGCGCGATGCTTTCTGGAAACACCATATATTTT. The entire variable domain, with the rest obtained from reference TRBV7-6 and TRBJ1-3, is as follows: GAGVSQSPRYKVTKRGQDVALRCDPISGHVSLYWYRQALGQGPEFLTYFNYEAQQDKSGLPNDRFSAERPEGSISTLTIQRTEQRDSAMYRCASSAMLSGNTIYFGEGSWLTVV.

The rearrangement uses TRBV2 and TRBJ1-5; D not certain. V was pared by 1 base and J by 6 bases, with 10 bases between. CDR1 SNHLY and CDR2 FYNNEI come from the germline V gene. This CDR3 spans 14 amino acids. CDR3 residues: CASSEEAGSQPQHF. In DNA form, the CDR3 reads TGTGCCAGCAGTGAAGAGGCCGGGAGTCAGCCCCAGCATTTT.

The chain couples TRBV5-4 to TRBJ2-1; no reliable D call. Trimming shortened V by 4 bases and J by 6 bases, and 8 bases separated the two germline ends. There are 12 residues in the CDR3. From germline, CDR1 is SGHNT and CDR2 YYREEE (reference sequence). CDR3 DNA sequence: TGTGCCAGCAGCCGCGTTCTCAATGAGCAGTTCTTC. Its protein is CASSRVLNEQFF.

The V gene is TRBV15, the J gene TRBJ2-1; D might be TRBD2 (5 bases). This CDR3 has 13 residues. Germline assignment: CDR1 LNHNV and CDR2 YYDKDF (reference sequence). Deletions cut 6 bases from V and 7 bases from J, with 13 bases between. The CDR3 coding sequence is TGTGCCACCAGTCGTTTCGGGGAAAATGAGCAGTTCTTC. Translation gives CATSRFGENEQFF.

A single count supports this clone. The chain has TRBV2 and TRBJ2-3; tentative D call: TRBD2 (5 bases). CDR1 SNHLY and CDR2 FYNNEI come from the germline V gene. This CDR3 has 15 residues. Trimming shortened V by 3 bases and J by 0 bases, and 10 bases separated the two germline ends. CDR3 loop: CASSDLTRSTDTQYF. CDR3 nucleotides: TGTGCCAGCAGTGACCTAACTAGGAGCACAGATACGCAGTATTTT.

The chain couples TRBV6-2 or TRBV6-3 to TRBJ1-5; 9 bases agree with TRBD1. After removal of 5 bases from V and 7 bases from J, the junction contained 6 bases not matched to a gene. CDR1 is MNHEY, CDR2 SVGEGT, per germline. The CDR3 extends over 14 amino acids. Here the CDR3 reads CASSQQGAGQPQHF. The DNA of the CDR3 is TGTGCCAGCAGTCAACAGGGGGCTGGGCAGCCCCAGCATTTT.

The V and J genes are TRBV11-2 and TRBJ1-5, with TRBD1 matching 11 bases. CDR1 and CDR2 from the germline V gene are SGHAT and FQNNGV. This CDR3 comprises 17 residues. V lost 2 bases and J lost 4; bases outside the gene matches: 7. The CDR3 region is CASSLSLGTGGNQPQHF. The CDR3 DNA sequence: TGTGCCAGCAGCTTAAGCCTCGGGACAGGGGGGAATCAGCCCCAGCATTTT.

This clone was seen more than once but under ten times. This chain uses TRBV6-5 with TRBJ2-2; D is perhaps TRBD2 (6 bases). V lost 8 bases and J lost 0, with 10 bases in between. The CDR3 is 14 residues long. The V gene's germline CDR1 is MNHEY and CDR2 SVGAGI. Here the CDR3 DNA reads TGTGCCAGCGGTCGGGACTCGAACACCGGGGAGCTGTTTTTT. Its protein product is CASGRDSNTGELFF.

CDR3 residues: CASSQESQFHVSDTQYF. In DNA form, the CDR3 reads TGCGCCAGCAGCCAAGAATCACAGTTTCACGTCTCGGATACGCAGTATTTT. The rearrangement links TRBV4-3 to TRBJ2-3; D remains unclear. Germline V CDR1 and CDR2: LGHNA, YSLEER. V was clipped by 0 bases and J by 6 bases, with 19 bases between them. This CDR3 spans 17 amino acids.

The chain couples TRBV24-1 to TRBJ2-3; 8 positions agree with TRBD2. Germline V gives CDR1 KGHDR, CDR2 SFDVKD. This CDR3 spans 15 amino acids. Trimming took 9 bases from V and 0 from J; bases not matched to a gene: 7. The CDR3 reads CATGGRGESTDTQYF. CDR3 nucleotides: TGTGCCACCGGGGGGCGGGGGGAAAGCACAGATACGCAGTATTTT.

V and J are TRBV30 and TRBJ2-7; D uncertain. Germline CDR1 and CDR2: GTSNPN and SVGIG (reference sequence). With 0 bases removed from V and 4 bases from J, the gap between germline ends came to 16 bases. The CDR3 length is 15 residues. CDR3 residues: CAWSVLRTLEYEQYF. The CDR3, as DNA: TGTGCCTGGAGTGTACTAAGAACTCTGGAATACGAGCAGTACTTC.

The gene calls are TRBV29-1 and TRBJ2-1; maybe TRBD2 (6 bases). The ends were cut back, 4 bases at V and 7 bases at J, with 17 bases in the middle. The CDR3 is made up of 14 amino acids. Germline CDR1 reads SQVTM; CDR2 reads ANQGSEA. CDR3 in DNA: TGCAGCGTTGGGGGGACTTTCCAAGGGAATGAGCAGTTCTTC. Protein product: CSVGGTFQGNEQFF.

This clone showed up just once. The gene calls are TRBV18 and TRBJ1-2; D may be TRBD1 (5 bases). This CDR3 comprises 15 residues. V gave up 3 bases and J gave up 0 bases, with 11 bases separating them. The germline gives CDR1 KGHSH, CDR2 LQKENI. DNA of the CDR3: TGTGCCAGCTCACCGGTCAGGGAAGCTAACTATGGCTACACCTTC. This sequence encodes CASSPVREANYGYTF.

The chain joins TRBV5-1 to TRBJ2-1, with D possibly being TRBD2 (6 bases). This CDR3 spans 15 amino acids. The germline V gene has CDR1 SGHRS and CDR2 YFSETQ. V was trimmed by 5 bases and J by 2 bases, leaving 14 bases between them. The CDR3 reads CASRDGTLTYNEQFF. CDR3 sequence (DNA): TGCGCCAGCAGAGACGGGACTCTTACCTACAATGAGCAGTTCTTC.

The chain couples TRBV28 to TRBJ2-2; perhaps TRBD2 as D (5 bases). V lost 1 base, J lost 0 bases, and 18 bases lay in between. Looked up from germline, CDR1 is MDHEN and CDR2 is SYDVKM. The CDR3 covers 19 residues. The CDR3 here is CASSLFLFPRASNTGELFF. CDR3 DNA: TGTGCCAGCAGTTTATTCCTCTTCCCGAGGGCGTCGAACACCGGGGAGCTGTTTTTT. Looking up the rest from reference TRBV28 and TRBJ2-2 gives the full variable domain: DVKVTQSSRYLVKRTGEKVFLECVQDMDHENMFWYRQDPGLGLRLIYFSYDVKMKEKGDIPEGYSVSREKKERFSLILESASTNQTSMYLCASSLFLFPRASNTGELFFGEGSRLTVL.

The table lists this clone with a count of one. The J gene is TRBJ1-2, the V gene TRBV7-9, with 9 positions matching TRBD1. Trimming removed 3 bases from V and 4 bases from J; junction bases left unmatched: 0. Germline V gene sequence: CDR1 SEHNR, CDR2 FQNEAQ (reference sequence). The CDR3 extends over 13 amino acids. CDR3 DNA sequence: TGTGCCAGCAGCTTGACAGGGGGCTATGGCTACACCTTC. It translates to CASSLTGGYGYTF.

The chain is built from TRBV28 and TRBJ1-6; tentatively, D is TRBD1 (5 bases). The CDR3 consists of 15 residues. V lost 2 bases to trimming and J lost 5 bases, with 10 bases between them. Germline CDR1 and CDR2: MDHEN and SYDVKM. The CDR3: CASSLLTANNSPLHF. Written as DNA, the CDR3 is TGTGCCAGCAGTTTACTGACAGCGAATAATTCACCCCTCCACTTT.

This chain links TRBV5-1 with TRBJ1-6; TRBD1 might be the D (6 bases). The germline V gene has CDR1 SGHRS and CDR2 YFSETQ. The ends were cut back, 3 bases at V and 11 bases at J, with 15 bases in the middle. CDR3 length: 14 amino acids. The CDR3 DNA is TGCGCCAGCAGCTGGACAGCCGGGACGACACCCCTCCACTTT. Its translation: CASSWTAGTTPLHF.

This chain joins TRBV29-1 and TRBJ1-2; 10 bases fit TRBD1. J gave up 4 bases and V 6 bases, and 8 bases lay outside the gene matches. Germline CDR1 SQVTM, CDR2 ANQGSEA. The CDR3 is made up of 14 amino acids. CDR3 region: CSVAGQGFGYGYTF. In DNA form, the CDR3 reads TGCAGCGTGGCGGGACAGGGGTTTGGCTATGGCTACACCTTC. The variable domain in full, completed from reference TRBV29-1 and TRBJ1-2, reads SAVISQKPSRDICQRGTSLTIQCQVDSQVTMMFWYRQQPGQSLTLIATANQGSEATYESGFVIDKFPISRPNLTFSTLTVSNMSPEDSSIYLCSVAGQGFGYGYTFGSGTRLTVV.

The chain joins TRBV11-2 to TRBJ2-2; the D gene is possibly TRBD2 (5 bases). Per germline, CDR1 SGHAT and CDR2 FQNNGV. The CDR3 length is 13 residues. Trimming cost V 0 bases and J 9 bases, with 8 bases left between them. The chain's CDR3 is CASSLDRLRELFF. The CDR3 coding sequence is TGTGCCAGCAGCTTAGATAGACTAAGGGAGCTGTTTTTT.

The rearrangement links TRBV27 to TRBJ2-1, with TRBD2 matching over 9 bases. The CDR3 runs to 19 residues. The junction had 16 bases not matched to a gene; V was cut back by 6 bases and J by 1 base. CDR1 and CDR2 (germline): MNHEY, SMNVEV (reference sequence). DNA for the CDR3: TGTGCCAGCAGCCGAAAGGGAGTGCGCGGGGGGGGATCCTACAATGAGCAGTTCTTC. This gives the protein CASSRKGVRGGGSYNEQFF.